The subject of this entry is one T cell receptor beta chain. Which antigen it targets is not known. Base qualities are not recorded, but no much larger clone differs from it by a single base. After DNA extraction (Qiagen), TCRbeta V-D-J rearrangements underwent bias-controlled amplification and then high-throughput sequencing (immunoSEQ; Adaptive Biotech). Per the original workflow: The immunoSEQ Analyzer platform was used for sequence-level analysis of productive sequences. Clonality was calculated as 1 minus Pielou's evenness, with values ranging from 0 (highly polyclonal) to 1 (monoclonal). The Morisita index, which runs from 0 (no similarity) to 1 (complete similarity), was used to measure repertoire overlap between subsets. Not all clones reach the TCRdb copy of this immuneACCESS table, which keeps in-frame sequences only. Checked studies attribute under half of the gap to unresolved V genes and leave the rest unexplained. V and J calls and clone size follow that table, whereas D and trimming were derived from the DNA. This sample comprises roughly 2,200 clones, about 72% of them detected only once. More than 12% of the sample rests with the top ten.

Magnetically isolated CD3+ T cells were stimulated around 1.4 hours with PMA and ionomycin, then labeled by IL-17A and IFNgamma cytokine secretion assays. Synovial fluid effusions were aspirated from the actively inflamed joints of patients with psoriatic arthritis. Memory CD8+ T cells in synovial fluid were sorted patient by patient into Tc17 (IL-17A+) cells, bulk memory cells and Tc1 (IL-17A-IFNgamma+) cells in order to compare their TCR repertoires. The psoriatic arthritis patients fulfilled the Classification of Psoriatic Arthritis Study Group (CASPAR) criteria. Cells secreting cytokines were also stained with a viability dye and with anti-CD3, CD8, CD14 and CD4 antibodies, then sorted on a BD FACSAria. TCRbeta sequencing was performed on sorted synovial fluid CD8+ T cell subsets from three patients with psoriatic arthritis. Synovial fluid mononuclear cells were isolated with Lymphoprep and cryopreserved in liquid nitrogen before use. Cryopreservation medium contained roughly 50% fetal calf serum and 10% dimethyl sulfoxide.

The data were obtained in a study of IL-17A CD8 T cells in psoriatic arthritis synovium. Regarding the complete study: The study was designed to define the phenotype, molecular profile and function of synovial IL-17A+CD8+ T cells in the pathogenesis of psoriatic arthritis. Overall results and qualifications from the work: In a couple of patients, many Tc17 clones were shared with the synovial Tc1 population, giving Morisita overlap indices above 0.85. TCR sequencing covered only three patients, which the authors acknowledged as a limited sample size. Cells came from synovial fluid rather than synovial tissue, since no psoriatic arthritis synovial tissue samples were available. Although over 5% of the repertoire was occupied by some individual clones, most synovial CD8+ subsets remained polyclonal.

Including cysteine and phenylalanine, the CDR3 has 13 amino acids. The entry retains the CDR3 DNA only, 39 bases that are in frame from base 1. The V end loses 9 bases and the J end loses 5 bases, and a stretch of 16 bases separates them. The germline V gene (reference sequence) supplies CDR1 LNHDA and CDR2 SQIVND. Material for sequencing was IFN-gamma+ CD8+ T cells from synovial fluid. The label giving this sample's cell subset or site can be read as: IL-17A-IFNgamma+ memory CD8+ (Tc1) cells. The sequence came from a human donor with psoriatic arthritis. This sequence uses TRBV19 and TRBJ1-1, with the D segment identity uncertain. Read as DNA, the sequence is TGTGCCAGCAGCTCCGGGAGGAGTACTGAAGCTTTCTTT. This translates into CASSSGRSTEAFF.